This entry is about one TCR beta chain. Its antigen is still unknown. The sample belongs to a study of T cell repertoires in cytomegalovirus infection. Across the whole study: Alongside well-studied HLA-B-restricted CMV epitopes, recently identified HLA-C-restricted CMV epitopes were also used. CMV infection and matching HLA type were both indicated by public TCR beta signatures.

Study conclusions and caveats: Carriers of CMV and the relevant HLA type were discriminated by public TCR beta frequency. HLA-C-restricted CMV clonotypes gave the most frequent clonotype in two of eight donors.

The CDR3 spans 13 residues. Germline V gene sequence: CDR1 DFQATT, CDR2 SNEGSKA (reference sequence). Trimming took 7 bases from V and 4 from J; bases not matched to a gene: 7. TCRdb used MiXCR to reprocess the reads, holding one entry per CDR3 protein. The sample lists some 940,000 distinct CDR3 sequences; about 33% were seen once. V and J are TRBV20-1 and TRBJ2-5; 9 bases map to TRBD2. The receptor was derived from a human donor in good health (CMV status not recorded). Some clones in this sample may be carry-over from other donors' samples. The starting material was cultured CD8+ T cells from PBMCs, obtained from culture after CMV antigen stimulation. Written as DNA, the CDR3 is TGCAGTGTTCTAGCGACTAGCGGAGAGACCCAGTACTTC. The encoded protein is CSVLATSGETQYF.